This entry lists 21 T cell receptor beta chains sequenced from one sample in a study of chemoradiotherapy in HPV16-positive cancers. Profiled with immunoSEQ multiplex PCR; TCRdb holds only in-frame clones, not every one. The sample shows about 68,000 clones, about 88% of them seen only once. The sample in question was blood, obtained from a patient who underwent chemoradiotherapy. These receptors came from a human donor with HPV-associated anogenital cancer.

The chain uses TRBV11-3 and TRBJ2-1; no clear D gene. Germline values: CDR1 SGHNT, CDR2 YENEEA. The CDR3 totals 15 residues. Deletions cut 1 base from V and 5 bases from J, with 12 bases between. CDR3 amino acids: CASSLGSTLNNEQFF. In nucleotides, the CDR3 is TGTGCCAGCAGCTTAGGATCCACCCTAAACAATGAGCAGTTCTTC.

The chain is built from TRBV18 and TRBJ1-2; 7 bases line up with TRBD1. Germline CDR1 reads KGHSH; CDR2 reads LQKENI. With V trimmed by 0 bases and J by 2 bases, 6 bases remained unmatched. The CDR3 is 16 residues long. The CDR3 DNA reads as TGTGCCAGCTCACCACCCGCAGGGGGGGCCAACTATGGCTACACCTTC. Translated: CASSPPAGGANYGYTF.

J is TRBJ1-1 and V is TRBV5-6; D not certain. CDR1 SGHDT and CDR2 YYEEEE come from the germline V gene. Trimming removed 1 base at V and 0 bases at J, with 13 bases between. This CDR3 is 16 amino acids long. CDR3 sequence reads: CASSLYGDAMNTEAFF. In nucleotides, the CDR3 is TGTGCCAGCAGCTTGTATGGTGATGCGATGAACACTGAAGCTTTCTTT.

The genes are TRBV2 and TRBJ2-7; TRBD1 matches 7 bases. CDR1 SNHLY and CDR2 FYNNEI come from the germline V gene. The CDR3 spans 14 residues. With 4 bases clipped from V and 2 bases from J, the junction kept 5 bases outside the gene matches. The CDR3 DNA follows: TGTGCCAGCAGTGTTTCAGGGGGAACCTACGAGCAGTACTTC. Translating it yields CASSVSGGTYEQYF.

The chain couples TRBV7-2 to TRBJ2-7; D remains ambiguous. There are 15 residues in the CDR3. Trimming pared 1 base from V and 5 bases from J, leaving 15 bases between. CDR1 is SGHTA, CDR2 FQGNSA, per germline. The CDR3, as DNA: TGTGCCAGCAGCTTAGGACGGATTGGGGATGACGAGCAGTACTTC. Encoded protein: CASSLGRIGDDEQYF.

The J gene is TRBJ1-1, the V gene TRBV19; 7 bases align to TRBD1. Germline loops: CDR1 LNHDA, CDR2 SQIVND (reference sequence). The CDR3 covers 12 residues. The ends lost 11 bases at V and 7 bases at J; junction bases unmatched: 10. The CDR3 DNA reads TGTGCCGTAAAGACAGGGCCACATGAAGCTTTCTTT. Protein product: CAVKTGPHEAFF.

This clone occurred once. This CDR3 is CASSWTGQGQETQYF. DNA for the CDR3: TGTGCCAGCAGCTGGACGGGACAGGGTCAAGAGACCCAGTACTTC. The chain links TRBV5-4 to TRBJ2-5; 9 bases line up with TRBD1. Germline CDR1 SGHNT, CDR2 YYREEE (reference sequence). The CDR3 contains 15 residues. V gave up 3 bases and J gave up 2 bases; unmatched junction bases: 5. Full variable domain (outside the CDR3, taken from reference TRBV5-4 and TRBJ2-5): ETGVTQSPTHLIKTRGQQVTLRCSSQSGHNTVSWYQQALGQGPQFIFQYYREEENGRGNFPPRFSGLQFPNYSSELNVNALELDDSALYLCASSWTGQGQETQYFGPGTRLLVL.

V is TRBV19 and J is TRBJ2-1; the match to TRBD2 covers 9 bases. This CDR3 spans 16 amino acids. The V segment lost 6 bases and the J segment 0 bases; nucleotides outside the gene matches: 6. Germline V gene data show CDR1 as LNHDA and CDR2 as SQIVND (reference sequence). The CDR3 DNA sequence: TGTGCCAGTAGGTCGACTAGCGGACGCTCCTACAATGAGCAGTTCTTC. Translated, it gives CASRSTSGRSYNEQFF.

This clone was detected only once. The CDR3 region has the DNA TGCGCCAGCTTTGGAACAGAAGGACAGGGCGCAGATACGCAGTATTTT. As protein: CASFGTEGQGADTQYF. The V call is TRBV10-2, the J call TRBJ2-3; 8 nucleotides align to TRBD1. This CDR3 region has 16 residues. The germline CDR1 and CDR2 sequences are WSHSY and SAAADI. The V and J ends lost 8 bases and 4 bases, in that order; junction bases with no gene match: 14.

This chain links TRBV6-5 with TRBJ2-5, with TRBD2 as a possible D gene (6 bases). The germline V gene encodes CDR1 MNHEY and CDR2 SVGAGI. CDR3 size: 13 residues. V lost 5 bases to trimming and J lost 3 bases, with 10 bases between them. Here the CDR3 reads CASSKPGEETQYF. The CDR3 coding sequence is TGTGCCAGCAGTAAGCCGGGAGAAGAGACCCAGTACTTC.

The chain links TRBV27 to TRBJ2-7; TRBD2 matches at 12 bases. The CDR3 spans 15 residues. V dropped 4 bases and J dropped 1; count of bases not matched to a gene: 2. Germline CDR1 reads MNHEY; CDR2 reads SMNVEV (reference sequence). DNA of the CDR3: TGTGCCAGCAGTTCCCTAGCGGGAGGGTCCTACGAGCAGTACTTC. It translates to CASSSLAGGSYEQYF.

The chain is built from TRBV5-1 and TRBJ1-2, with no clear D. CDR3 size: 14 residues. Per the germline V gene, CDR1 is SGHRS and CDR2 is YFSETQ. V gave up 3 bases and J gave up 1 base, with 10 bases separating them. The CDR3 region has the DNA TGCGCCAGCAGCTCAGACCTTAATAACTATGGCTACACCTTC. Translation: CASSSDLNNYGYTF.

CDR3 sequence: CASSILLAGVWETQYF. CDR3 DNA sequence: TGTGCCAGCAGTATCTTACTAGCGGGAGTTTGGGAGACCCAGTACTTC. This sequence joins TRBV7-9 and TRBJ2-5, with TRBD2 matching over 11 bases. The trim removed 6 bases at V and 5 bases at J, leaving 11 bases unmatched. This CDR3 region has 16 residues. The germline V gene has CDR1 SEHNR and CDR2 FQNEAQ (reference sequence).

This chain joins TRBV9 and TRBJ1-3, with 8 positions matching TRBD1. Germline V gene data show CDR1 as SGDLS and CDR2 as YYNGEE. This CDR3 is 17 amino acids long. The J segment lost 8 bases and the V segment lost 3 bases, leaving 16 bases of the junction unmatched. This chain's CDR3 is CASSAGSRTGRVDTIYF. CDR3 DNA sequence: TGTGCCAGCAGCGCGGGGTCCCGGACAGGGAGGGTGGACACCATATATTTT.

The V and J genes are TRBV6-1 and TRBJ1-2, with 7 bases fitting TRBD1. After removal of 10 bases from V and 4 bases from J, the junction contained 9 bases not matched to a gene. CDR3 size: 13 residues. CDR1 and CDR2 (germline): MNHNS, SASEGT. The CDR3 DNA follows: TGTGCCACCGCGGGACAGTCCTTCTATGGCTACACCTTC. Residues: CATAGQSFYGYTF.

The chain links TRBV2 to TRBJ1-3; D possibly corresponds to TRBD1 (5 bases). V lost 2 bases and J 0 bases, leaving 8 bases between the germline ends. The CDR3 runs 15 residues. Germline V lookup: CDR1 SNHLY, CDR2 FYNNEI. The CDR3 region has the DNA TGTGCCAGCAGTGAAACGGGGCACTCTGGAAACACCATATATTTT. Translating it yields CASSETGHSGNTIYF. Using reference TRBV2 and TRBJ1-3 for the parts outside the CDR3, the full variable domain is EPEVTQTPSHQVTQMGQEVILRCVPISNHLYFYWYRQILGQKVEFLVSFYNNEISEKSEIFDDQFSVERPDGSNFTLKIRSTKLEDSAMYFCASSETGHSGNTIYFGEGSWLTVV.

The chain has TRBV30 and TRBJ1-6; TRBD1 matches 9 bases. CDR3 length equals 13 residues. The trim removed 5 bases at V and 9 bases at J, leaving 5 bases unmatched. The germline CDR1 and CDR2 sequences are GTSNPN and SVGIG (reference sequence). The CDR3 protein is CAWGQGTTSPLHF. The CDR3 DNA sequence: TGTGCCTGGGGACAGGGGACAACTTCACCCCTCCACTTT.

The rearrangement uses TRBV5-1 and TRBJ2-3; perhaps TRBD1 as D (5 bases). Germline values: CDR1 SGHRS, CDR2 YFSETQ. This CDR3 is 15 amino acids long. The ends were cut back, 4 bases at V and 2 bases at J, with 14 bases in the middle. DNA for the CDR3: TGCGCCAGCAGCACGATAGGGGAACCCACAGATACGCAGTATTTT. This translates into CASSTIGEPTDTQYF.

This chain uses TRBV2 with TRBJ2-3, with 9 bases fitting TRBD2. The CDR3 consists of 17 residues. V dropped 4 bases and J dropped 4; count of bases not matched to a gene: 12. From germline, CDR1 is SNHLY and CDR2 FYNNEI. DNA for the CDR3: TGTGCCAGCAGTGGTCCCTCGGGGCGGGGGGGCGCAGATACGCAGTATTTT. Amino acids: CASSGPSGRGGADTQYF.

The rearrangement joins TRBV19 to TRBJ1-1, with a weak D call TRBD1 (5 bases). The V end lost 5 bases, the J end lost 4 bases, and 23 bases lay between the germline ends. Looked up from germline, CDR1 is LNHDA and CDR2 is SQIVND (reference sequence). This CDR3 comprises 17 residues. The CDR3 region has the DNA TGTGCCAGTAGTCCCCGATCAGGGACCCCCAGGAGCACTGAAGCTTTCTTT. This translates into CASSPRSGTPRSTEAFF. Combining the CDR3 with reference TRBV19 and TRBJ1-1 gives the whole variable domain DGGITQSPKYLFRKEGQNVTLSCEQNLNHDAMYWYRQDPGQGLRLIYYSQIVNDFQKGDIAEGYSVSREKKESFPLTVTSAQKNPTAFYLCASSPRSGTPRSTEAFFGQGTRLTVV.

V and J are TRBV6-5 and TRBJ2-7, with D tentatively TRBD2 (5 bases). Germline CDR1 reads MNHEY; CDR2 reads SVGAGI. There are 14 residues in the CDR3. Deletions cut 5 bases from V and 0 bases from J, with 11 bases between. The CDR3 bases are TGTGCCAGCAGTCCGGACTCGCACTCCTACGAGCAGTACTTC. It encodes CASSPDSHSYEQYF.